This is a list of T cell receptor beta chains from one sample in a study of cytomegalovirus exposure and HLA in healthy donors. Assay: immunoSEQ multiplex PCR; the TCRdb copy retains only in-frame clones and omits some. The table records about 110,000 clones, about 70% of them present only once. The specimen sequenced was PBMCs. Receptor source: a man aged 25 to 45 in good health and CMV-seropositive. Both conserved end residues are part of each CDR3. D genes are given only for firm matches. Clone size is stated in some rows and not others, as once, few, many or a class when expanded.

j_call	v_call	clone_size	d_call	cdr3_nt	cdr3_aa
TRBJ2-7	TRBV19	few	TRBD1	TGTGCCGCCCGGGACAGTAGCTCCTACGAGCAGTACTTC	CAARDSSSYEQYF
TRBJ1-2	TRBV7-2	once	TRBD1	TGTGCCAGCAGCTTAGCGGCTACAGCTACAGGGGGCTCCCCTGGCTACACCTTC	CASSLAATATGGSPGYTF
TRBJ1-2	TRBV6-5	.	.	TGTGCCGTGGGGCCGCCGGACTATGGCTACACCTTC	CAVGPPDYGYTF
TRBJ2-5	TRBV7-6	.	.	TGTGCCAGCAGCTTGCTGGGATCGGGGGAGACCCAGTACTTC	CASSLLGSGETQYF
TRBJ1-2	TRBV7-2	.	TRBD1	TGTGCCAGCAGCCCGGGCAGGGGGGTCGGCTACACCTTC	CASSPGRGVGYTF
TRBJ1-1	TRBV10-2	few	.	TGCGCCAGCAGGAAAGGGGAAAGCACTGAAGCTTTCTTT	CASRKGESTEAFF
TRBJ2-1	TRBV7-9	many	.	TGTGCCAGCAGCCAAGCGACGGACAATGAGCAGTTCTTC	CASSQATDNEQFF
TRBJ2-7	TRBV28	.	TRBD1	TGTGCCAGCAGTTCGGCCGGGACAGGGGGAAACGAGCAGTACTTC	CASSSAGTGGNEQYF
TRBJ1-6	TRBV2	few	TRBD1	TGTGCCAGCAGAGGCCGGACAGGGGGCAATTCACCCCTCCACTTT	CASRGRTGGNSPLHF
TRBJ2-2	TRBV30	.	.	TGTGCCTGGAGTGAGAACAGTCGGCGGGAGCTGTTTTTT	CAWSENSRRELFF
TRBJ2-7	TRBV18	once	TRBD2	TGTGCCAGCTCACCACCGGAAAGCGGGGGAGCCTACGAGCAGTACTTC	CASSPPESGGAYEQYF
TRBJ2-1	TRBV7-9	.	.	TGTGCCAGCAGCTTAGGACAGTTCAATGAGCAGTTCTTC	CASSLGQFNEQFF
TRBJ1-5	TRBV16	.	.	TGTGCCAGCAGCCGAGACAGTAGCAATCAGCCCCAGCATTTT	CASSRDSSNQPQHF
TRBJ2-7	TRBV28	few	.	TGTGCCAGCAGTCCTTTCTCCTACGAGCAGTACTTC	CASSPFSYEQYF
TRBJ1-1	TRBV5-4	.	.	TGTGCCAGCAGCACTACCAAAATGGGGGGCACTGAAGCTTTCTTT	CASSTTKMGGTEAFF
TRBJ1-1	TRBV5-1	.	.	TGCGCCAGCAGCTTGGAGTCTTCTCGGACTGAAGCTTTCTTT	CASSLESSRTEAFF
TRBJ2-3	TRBV15	few	.	TGTGCCACCAGCAGTTCGCAGGGCCGAACCACAGATACGCAGTATTTT	CATSSSQGRTTDTQYF
TRBJ2-6	TRBV19	.	TRBD1	TGTGCCAGTAGTATCTCCCCACCGGGACAGGGGGCGGCTGGGGCCAACGTCCTGACTTTC	CASSISPPGQGAAGANVLTF
TRBJ2-2	TRBV7-7	.	TRBD2	TGTGCCAGCAGCTTAGAGGCGGGGGGCGGCACCGGGGAGCTGTTTTTT	CASSLEAGGGTGELFF
TRBJ2-7	TRBV2	.	TRBD1	TGTGCCAGCAGTAGCCCTCCCGGGACAGGTGCCTACGAGCAGTACTTC	CASSSPPGTGAYEQYF
TRBJ1-1	TRBV21-1	few	.	TGTGCCAGCAGCAAAACTAGAGGTGAAGCTTTCTTT	CASSKTRGEAFF
TRBJ2-7	TRBV2	.	.	TGTGCCAGCAGTGAACGGGGATACGAGCAGTACTTC	CASSERGYEQYF
TRBJ2-7	TRBV7-2	.	.	TGTGCCAGCAGCCGAGAAGCGGCCAGCTCCTACGAGCAGTACTTC	CASSREAASSYEQYF
TRBJ1-2	TRBV5-6	.	.	.	CASRFGEGALGYPF
TRBJ2-5	TRBV6-5	few	.	TGTGCCAGCAGTTCGGTGGAGACCCAGTACTTC	CASSSVETQYF
TRBJ2-5	TRBV4-3	.	.	TGCGCCAGCAGCCTACAGGGATGGGAAGAGACCCAGTACTTC	CASSLQGWEETQYF
TRBJ1-2	TRBV19	.	.	TGTGCCAGTAGCTTTTCAGCGGGCTCTGGCTACACCTTC	CASSFSAGSGYTF
TRBJ2-2	TRBV9	.	.	TGTGCCAGCAGCGTTTATTACGGGGAGCTGTTTTTT	CASSVYYGELFF
TRBJ2-1	TRBV29-1	few	TRBD2	TGCAGCGTTGGGGGACTAGCGGGGGACAATGAGCAGTTCTTC	CSVGGLAGDNEQFF
TRBJ2-2	TRBV5-4	few	.	TGTGCCAGCAGACAGGTTCCAGATTCCGGGGAGCTGTTTTTT	CASRQVPDSGELFF
TRBJ2-5	TRBV19	.	TRBD2	TGTGCCAGTAGTATATACGGGAGCCGGACTAGCGGATCCCCGCGAGGGACCCAGTACTTC	CASSIYGSRTSGSPRGTQYF
TRBJ2-3	TRBV18	.	TRBD2	TGTGCCAGCTCACAATACTCTAGCGGGGGGGCGACAGATACGCAGTATTTT	CASSQYSSGGATDTQYF
TRBJ2-3	TRBV30	.	TRBD1	TGTGCCTGTCCGACAGGGGGCGGATCAGATACGCAGTATTTT	CACPTGGGSDTQYF
TRBJ1-5	TRBV7-2	.	.	TGTGCCAGCAGCTTAGCGACAGCCCCCTATAGCAATCAGCCCCAGCATTTT	CASSLATAPYSNQPQHF
TRBJ1-2	TRBV15	.	.	TGTGCCACCAGCAGAGCTGTCGCTAACTATGGCTACACCTTC	CATSRAVANYGYTF
TRBJ2-1	TRBV2	.	TRBD1	TGTGCCAGCAGTGGGTGGGACAGGGGGCCGGGGTTCTTC	CASSGWDRGPGFF
TRBJ2-5	TRBV7-2	.	TRBD2	TGTGCCAGCAGCTTAAGACTAGCCCAAGAGACCCAGTACTTC	CASSLRLAQETQYF
TRBJ1-5	TRBV2	few	.	TGTGCCAGCACCAGGTACAATCAGCCCCAGCATTTT	CASTRYNQPQHF
TRBJ1-4	TRBV28	.	TRBD1	TGTGCCAGCAGTACCCGGGACAGGTCAAACGAAAAACTGTTTTTT	CASSTRDRSNEKLFF
TRBJ2-7	TRBV7-2	.	TRBD2	TGTGCCAGCAGCTTAGGGTTAGCGGGGAGTTACGAGCAGTACTTC	CASSLGLAGSYEQYF
TRBJ2-3	TRBV2	.	TRBD1	TGTGCCACCGGAGGTTTGAGACAGGGAAGCACAGATACGCAGTATTTT	CATGGLRQGSTDTQYF
TRBJ1-1	TRBV5-1	.	TRBD1	TGCGCCAGCAGCATGATGGGACAGGGAGGAACTGAAGCTTTCTTT	CASSMMGQGGTEAFF
TRBJ1-2	TRBV20-1	.	.	TGCAGTGCTAGAGATCACGTCGGCTTC	CSARDHVGF
TRBJ2-1	TRBV7-9	.	TRBD2	TGTGCCAGCAGCCCAAGGCGTGGGCTAGCGGGGGGGCTTGTTGAGCAGTTCTTC	CASSPRRGLAGGLVEQFF
TRBJ2-1	TRBV4-3	.	TRBD2	TGCGCCAGCAGCCGACTAGCGGGGGGGTACAATGAGCAGTTCTTC	CASSRLAGGYNEQFF
TRBJ2-1	TRBV29-1	.	TRBD1	TGCAGCGTTGAACGGGGACAGGGCCACAATGAGCAGTTCTTC	CSVERGQGHNEQFF
TRBJ2-1	TRBV19	.	.	TGTGCCAGTAGTATTAAGCCAAGATTTGAGTCTTACAATGAGCAGTTCTTC	CASSIKPRFESYNEQFF
TRBJ2-7	TRBV5-1	.	TRBD1	TGCGCCAGCAGCCTCGACTCGACAGGGTTCTACGAGCAGTACTTC	CASSLDSTGFYEQYF
TRBJ1-5	TRBV2	.	.	TGTGCCAGCACCTTGAATGGGGGATGGGAGGAGCCCCAGCATTTT	CASTLNGGWEEPQHF
TRBJ2-3	TRBV28	.	.	TGTGCCAGCAGTAAGGACAGTCCCACAGATACGCAGTATTTT	CASSKDSPTDTQYF
TRBJ2-5	TRBV7-2	.	.	TGTGCCAGCAGCTTAGGGCAGGGGGAGACCCAGTACTTC	CASSLGQGETQYF
TRBJ2-1	TRBV7-9	.	.	TGTTCCAGCAGCTTAGTCGGTAACAGGGCCTACAATGAGCAGTTCTTC	CSSSLVGNRAYNEQFF
TRBJ2-5	TRBV5-6	.	TRBD1	TGTGCCAGCAGCCTCGGGACAGGGGGTAAGACCCAGTACTTC	CASSLGTGGKTQYF
TRBJ2-7	TRBV6-5	once	.	TGTGCCAGCAGTCATATTACAGGAAAACCCTACGAGCAGTACTTC	CASSHITGKPYEQYF
TRBJ2-1	TRBV5-4	.	TRBD1	TGTGCCAGCAGCTTGGGAGGGACAGGGGGCGCCTACAATGAGCAGTTCTTC	CASSLGGTGGAYNEQFF
TRBJ2-7	TRBV7-9	few	.	TGTGCCAGCAGCTTAGGGGTAGGGGGAGAATCGGAGTACTTC	CASSLGVGGESEYF
TRBJ2-5	TRBV4-2	.	TRBD2	TGTGCCAGCAGCCAAGCCCCTTTGGCTAGCGGGGGGGTACCCCAAGAGACCCAGTACTTC	CASSQAPLASGGVPQETQYF
TRBJ2-7	TRBV6-7	many	TRBD1	TGTGCCAGCAGTTACTTCCGGGACAGGATCTACGAGCAGTACTTC	CASSYFRDRIYEQYF
TRBJ2-5	TRBV6-5	.	TRBD2	TGTGCCAGCAGTTACGTGGCGGGGGGCGTTCAAGAGACCCAGTACTTC	CASSYVAGGVQETQYF
TRBJ2-5	TRBV18	.	TRBD2	TGTGCCAGCTCACCAAAGCGGGATGGGGAGACCCAGTACTTC	CASSPKRDGETQYF